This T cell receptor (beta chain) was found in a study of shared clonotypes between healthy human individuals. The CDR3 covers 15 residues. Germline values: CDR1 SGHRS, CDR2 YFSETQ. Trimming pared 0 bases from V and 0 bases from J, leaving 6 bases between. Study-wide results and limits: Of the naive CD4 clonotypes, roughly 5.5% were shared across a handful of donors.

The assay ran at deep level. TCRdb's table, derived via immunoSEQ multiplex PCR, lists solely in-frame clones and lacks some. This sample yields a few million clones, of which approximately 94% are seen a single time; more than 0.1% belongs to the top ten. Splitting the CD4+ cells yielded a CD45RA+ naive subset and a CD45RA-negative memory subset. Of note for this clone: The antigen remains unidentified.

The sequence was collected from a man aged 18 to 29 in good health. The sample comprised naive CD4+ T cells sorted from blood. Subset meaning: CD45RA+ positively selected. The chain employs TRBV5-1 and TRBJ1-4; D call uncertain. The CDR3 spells CASSLERSTNEKLFF. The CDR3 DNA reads TGCGCCAGCAGCTTGGAGAGGTCAACTAATGAAAAACTGTTTTTT.